What follows describes a single T cell receptor beta chain. Distinct nucleotide sequences in the sample also encode this CDR3. Only in-frame clones appear in the TCRdb table, and some are missing; sequencing was by immunoSEQ multiplex PCR. The table lists 2,500,000 or so clones, around nine tenths of them singletons, with roughly 0.13% in the top ten. This sample is part of a study of shared clonotypes between healthy human individuals. The V gene's germline CDR1 is SGHRS and CDR2 YFSETQ. The germline V and J ends were trimmed by 3 bases and 1 base, with 6 bases remaining between them. CDR3 length: 13 residues.

Sample: naive CD4+ T cells sorted from blood. The subset: CD45RA+ positively selected. The chain couples TRBV5-1 to TRBJ2-3; D not certain. This TCR came from a man between 18 and 29 years old in good health. As DNA, the CDR3 is TGCGCCAGCAGCTATAGTGGCACAGATACGCAGTATTTT. It specifies CASSYSGTDTQYF.